Listed here is a single T cell receptor (beta chain). Its target is not known. V lost 3 bases and J lost 3; bases outside the gene matches: 7. CDR3 size: 15 residues. CDR1 and CDR2 (germline): DFQATT, SNEGSKA (reference sequence). The data were obtained in a study of T cell responses to AZD1222 COVID-19 vaccine. The method was immunoSEQ multiplex PCR; TCRdb's version includes in-frame clones alone and lacks a portion of them. There are over 95,000 clones in the sample; around 89% occur only once, and about 6% lies in the top ten. Study observations and caveats: A mostly white British donor set with more females was recruited, and clonal diversity was possibly underestimated.

This chain connects TRBV20-1 to TRBJ1-3, with 8 bases lining up with TRBD1. The sample consisted of peripheral blood, taken 28 days after the second AZD1222 dose. The receptor was derived from an adult who received the AZD1222 COVID-19 vaccine. The CDR3 coding sequence is TGCAGTGCTAGTGCGGGACAGGTCTTTGGAAACACCATATATTTT. Its protein is CSASAGQVFGNTIYF.